This T cell receptor (beta chain) derives from a study of blood T cell repertoires in COVID-19. The overall study: From T cells, B-cell-depleted T cells, or PBMCs came the material, which was cDNA or gDNA.

TCRdb keeps only in-frame clones here, not all; method: immunoSEQ multiplex PCR. This table holds 200,000 to 250,000 clones, approximately 90% found once. Sequencing was done on a sample of peripheral blood. This receptor was identified in a woman in her forties or fifties with COVID-19, enrolled during active disease.

This CDR3 is CASSHSQGVTNEKLFF. The CDR3 bases are TGCGCCAGCAGCCACTCTCAGGGGGTTACTAATGAAAAACTGTTTTTT. V usage is TRBV4-3 and J usage is TRBJ1-4; TRBD1 aligns across 7 bases. Germline trimming cut 3 bases from V and 2 bases from J; bases unmatched to any gene: 6. There are 16 residues in the CDR3. CDR1 is LGHNA, CDR2 YSLEER, per germline.